This T cell receptor (beta chain) was retrieved from a study of blood T cell repertoires in COVID-19. In the authors' methods: Amplified reference gene primers provided the basis for estimating nucleated cell counts. The data were produced by immunoSEQ multiplex PCR, yet TCRdb's version contains in-frame clones alone and is incomplete. The V and J calls and clone size come from that table; D and trimming were worked out from the DNA. The sample has approximately 82,000 clones, around 80% seen once; the top ten hold 6% to 7.5%. The clonotype originates from a man in his forties or fifties with active or convalescent COVID-19. Source material: peripheral blood.

CDR3 protein: CASSHGQGQETQYF. CDR3 sequence (DNA): TGTGCCAGCAGCCATGGACAGGGCCAAGAGACCCAGTACTTC. The chain recombines TRBV7-2 with TRBJ2-5; 8 bases are shared with TRBD1. V lost 5 bases and J lost 1; bases outside the gene matches: 3. This CDR3 has 14 amino acids. Germline V gene data show CDR1 as SGHTA and CDR2 as FQGNSA. Filled out from reference TRBV7-2 and TRBJ2-5, the complete variable domain reads GAGVSQSPSNKVTEKGKDVELRCDPISGHTALYWYRQSLGQGLEFLIYFQGNSAPDKSGLPSDRFSAERTGGSVSTLTIQRTQQEDSAVYLCASSHGQGQETQYFGPGTRLLVL.